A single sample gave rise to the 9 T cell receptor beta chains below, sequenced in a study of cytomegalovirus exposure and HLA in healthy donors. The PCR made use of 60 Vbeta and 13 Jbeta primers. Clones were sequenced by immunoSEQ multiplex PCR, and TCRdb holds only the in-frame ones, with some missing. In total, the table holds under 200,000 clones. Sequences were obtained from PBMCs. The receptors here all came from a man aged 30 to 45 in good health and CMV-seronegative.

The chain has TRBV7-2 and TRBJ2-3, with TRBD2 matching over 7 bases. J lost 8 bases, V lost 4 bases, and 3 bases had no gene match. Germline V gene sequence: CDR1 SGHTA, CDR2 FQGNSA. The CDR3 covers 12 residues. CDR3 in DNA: TGTGCCAGCAGCTGGGGGGGGGTTACGCAGTATTTT. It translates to CASSWGGVTQYF.

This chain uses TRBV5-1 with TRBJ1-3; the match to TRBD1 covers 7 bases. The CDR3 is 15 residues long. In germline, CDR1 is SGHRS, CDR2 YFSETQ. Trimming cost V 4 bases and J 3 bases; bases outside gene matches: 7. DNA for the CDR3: TGCGCCAGCAGCAACGACAGGGCATTTGGAAACACCATATATTTT. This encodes CASSNDRAFGNTIYF. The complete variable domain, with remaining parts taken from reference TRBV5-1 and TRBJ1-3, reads KAGVTQTPRYLIKTRGQQVTLSCSPISGHRSVSWYQQTPGQGLQFLFEYFSETQRNKGNFPGRFSGRQFSNSRSEMNVSTLELGDSALYLCASSNDRAFGNTIYFGEGSWLTVV.

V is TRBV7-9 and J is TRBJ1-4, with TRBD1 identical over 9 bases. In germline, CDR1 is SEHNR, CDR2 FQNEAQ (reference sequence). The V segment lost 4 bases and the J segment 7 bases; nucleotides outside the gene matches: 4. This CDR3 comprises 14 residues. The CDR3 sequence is CASSSLDRGEKLFF. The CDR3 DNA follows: TGTGCCAGCAGCTCGCTGGACAGGGGTGAAAAACTGTTTTTT.

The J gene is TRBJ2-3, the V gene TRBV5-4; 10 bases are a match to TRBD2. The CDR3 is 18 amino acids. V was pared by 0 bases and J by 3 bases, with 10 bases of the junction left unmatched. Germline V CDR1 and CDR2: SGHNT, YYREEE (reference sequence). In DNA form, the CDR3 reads TGTGCCAGCAGCTTGGCCGGTTTGGCTAGCGGGAGAACAGATACGCAGTATTTT. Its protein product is CASSLAGLASGRTDTQYF. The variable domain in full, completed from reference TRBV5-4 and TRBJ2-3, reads ETGVTQSPTHLIKTRGQQVTLRCSSQSGHNTVSWYQQALGQGPQFIFQYYREEENGRGNFPPRFSGLQFPNYSSELNVNALELDDSALYLCASSLAGLASGRTDTQYFGPGTRLTVL.

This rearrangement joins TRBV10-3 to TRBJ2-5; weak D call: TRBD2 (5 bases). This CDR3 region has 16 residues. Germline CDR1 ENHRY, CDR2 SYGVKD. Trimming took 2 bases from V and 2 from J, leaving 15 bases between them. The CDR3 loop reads CAISETFQAEQETQYF. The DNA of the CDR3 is TGTGCCATCAGTGAGACGTTTCAAGCGGAGCAAGAGACCCAGTACTTC.

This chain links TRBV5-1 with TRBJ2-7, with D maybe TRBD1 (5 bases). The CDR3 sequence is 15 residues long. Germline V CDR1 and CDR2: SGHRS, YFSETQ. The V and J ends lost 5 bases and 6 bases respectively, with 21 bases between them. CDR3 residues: CASSLAWGRRSEQYF. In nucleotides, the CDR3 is TGCGCCAGCAGTCTCGCCTGGGGCCGCCGGTCCGAGCAGTACTTC.

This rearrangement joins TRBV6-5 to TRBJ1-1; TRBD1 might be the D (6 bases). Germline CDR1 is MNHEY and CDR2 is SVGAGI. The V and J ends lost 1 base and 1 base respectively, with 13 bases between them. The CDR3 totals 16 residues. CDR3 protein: CASSYLGHRQNTEAFF. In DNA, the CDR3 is TGTGCCAGCAGTTACTTGGGACACAGGCAGAACACTGAAGCTTTCTTT.

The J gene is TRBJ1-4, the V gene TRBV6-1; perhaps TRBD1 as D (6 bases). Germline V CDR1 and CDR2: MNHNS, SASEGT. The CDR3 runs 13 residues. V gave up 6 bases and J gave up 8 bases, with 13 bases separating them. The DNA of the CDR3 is TGTGCCAGCAGCCGACAGGAATCCGAAAAACTGTTTTTT. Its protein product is CASSRQESEKLFF.

The CDR3 region has the DNA TGCAGCGCCGGACAGGGGTTCTCCTACGAGCAGTACTTC. Its translation: CSAGQGFSYEQYF. The chain is built from TRBV29-1 and TRBJ2-5; TRBD1 matches 9 bases. The closer fit of TRBJ2-7 to the DNA end suggests the J call may be wrong. The CDR3 contains 13 residues. Germline V CDR1 and CDR2: SQVTM, ANQGSEA.